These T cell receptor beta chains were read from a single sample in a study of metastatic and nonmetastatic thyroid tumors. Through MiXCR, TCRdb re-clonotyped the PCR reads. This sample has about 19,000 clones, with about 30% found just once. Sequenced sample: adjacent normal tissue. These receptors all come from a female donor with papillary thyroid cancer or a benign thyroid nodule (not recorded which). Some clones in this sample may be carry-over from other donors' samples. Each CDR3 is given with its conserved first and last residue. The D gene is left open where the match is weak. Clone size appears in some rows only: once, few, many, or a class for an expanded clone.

TGTGCCAGCAGCTTGACTCAAGAGACCCAGTACTTC	CASSLTQETQYF	TRBJ2-5	NA	TRBV7-6	NA
TGTGCCAGCAGTTCGGGACTGCAAGAGACCCAGTACTTC	CASSSGLQETQYF	TRBJ2-5	NA	TRBV27	NA
TGTGCCAGCAGTTTGTCGGGACAGGGAGGACCTCCCCAGCATTTT	CASSLSGQGGPPQHF	TRBJ1-5	NA	TRBV28	TRBD1
TGTGCCAGCGGAACTAGCGGGAGGCGGAATGAGCAGTTCTTC	CASGTSGRRNEQFF	TRBJ2-1	NA	TRBV28	TRBD2
TGTGCCAGCAGCCTCCGGGGGGCAGATACGCAGTATTTT	CASSLRGADTQYF	TRBJ2-3	NA	TRBV7-3	TRBD2
TGTGCCAGCAGTTTCTCATCCGGGGAGCTGTTTTTT	CASSFSSGELFF	TRBJ2-2	many	TRBV27	NA
TGTGCCAGCAGTCCCGACAGGGATCGGTTCTTC	CASSPDRDRFF	TRBJ2-1	NA	TRBV6-1	TRBD1
TGTGCCAGTAGTATCTGGACAGGGAGGTTGGGAAACACCGGGGAGCGGTTTTTT	CASSIWTGRLGNTGERFF	TRBJ2-2	NA	TRBV19	TRBD1
TGCGCCAGCAGCCCTCGCCCCGGGACAGGGAGCCCCGATACGCAGTATTTT	CASSPRPGTGSPDTQYF	TRBJ2-3	NA	TRBV5-1	TRBD1
TGTGCCAGCAGCTGGGACCTGGAAAGTGAAGCTTTCTTT	CASSWDLESEAFF	TRBJ1-1	NA	TRBV7-9	NA
TGTGCCAGCAGCCACTATTACGGGGGGCCTAACTATGGCTACACCTTC	CASSHYYGGPNYGYTF	TRBJ1-2	few	TRBV12-3/TRBV12-4	NA
TGTGCCAGCAGGCAACCGGGACTAGGGTCGGGGGAGCAGTACTTC	CASRQPGLGSGEQYF	TRBJ2-7	NA	TRBV6-1	TRBD2
TGTGCCACCAGCTCCCGACAGGGGGAGATCACTGAAGCTTTCTTT	CATSSRQGEITEAFF	TRBJ1-1	few	TRBV15	TRBD1
TGTGCCAGCTCTTACGGACAGGGAAGCACAGATACGCAGTATTTT	CASSYGQGSTDTQYF	TRBJ2-3	many	TRBV18	TRBD1
TGTGCCACCAAGGGGATGAGCTCCTACAATGAGCAGTTCTTC	CATKGMSSYNEQFF	TRBJ2-1	NA	TRBV6-1	NA
TGTGCCAGCAGCGATAGCAGGGGAACCCTCTATGGCTACACCTTC	CASSDSRGTLYGYTF	TRBJ1-2	many	TRBV25-1	NA
TGTGCCAGCAGTCTAGCGGGGGCTACGTACGAGCAGTACTTC	CASSLAGATYEQYF	TRBJ2-7	hyperexpanded	TRBV2	TRBD2
TGTGCCTGGACCAACACCGGGCCCCATGGCTACACCTTC	CAWTNTGPHGYTF	TRBJ1-2	NA	TRBV30	NA
TGTGCCAGTAGACCGGGACTAGCGGGTTACGAGCAGTACTTC	CASRPGLAGYEQYF	TRBJ2-7	NA	TRBV2	TRBD2
TGTGCCAGCAGTGGGGGATACTGGGGCTCCTACGAGCAGTACTTC	CASSGGYWGSYEQYF	TRBJ2-7	NA	TRBV6-1	NA
TGTGCCAGCAGTTTCGGAGGGGGACGGTACAATGAGCAGTTCTTC	CASSFGGGRYNEQFF	TRBJ2-1	NA	TRBV27	NA
TGCAGTGCCAAGAAGATTGGGGCGGGCGGCTACACCTTC	CSAKKIGAGGYTF	TRBJ1-2	NA	TRBV20-1	NA
TGTGCCAGCAGTGACCCGGCAGGGTGGAATAACGAGCAGTACTTC	CASSDPAGWNNEQYF	TRBJ2-7	few	TRBV6-4	NA
TGTGCCAGCAGCCTCCTAGCGGGGGGGCCGGCGGCCTCCTACGAGCAGTACTTC	CASSLLAGGPAASYEQYF	TRBJ2-7	many	TRBV14	TRBD2
TGTGCCAGCAGTGTTTATGGGACTAGCGGCACCAACAATGAGCAGTTCTTC	CASSVYGTSGTNNEQFF	TRBJ2-1	NA	TRBV2	TRBD2
TGCAGTGCCGCCTGGACTAGCGGGGCCGCCTACGAGCAGTACTTC	CSAAWTSGAAYEQYF	TRBJ2-7	NA	TRBV20-1	TRBD2
TGCAGTGCTAATCCCGGCACAGATACGCAGTATTTT	CSANPGTDTQYF	TRBJ2-3	NA	TRBV20-1	NA
TGTGCCAGCTCAAATGACAGGAACACTGAAGCTTTCTTT	CASSNDRNTEAFF	TRBJ1-1	many	TRBV18	NA
TGTGCCAGCAGCTCCCGGCCGAATAGCAATCAGCCCCAGCATTTT	CASSSRPNSNQPQHF	TRBJ1-5	NA	TRBV7-2	NA
TGTGCTAGTGGTTTGGTATCTTACCGGGACAAGAGCTCCTACAATGAGCAGTTCTTC	CASGLVSYRDKSSYNEQFF	TRBJ2-1	NA	TRBV12-5	NA
TGCAGTGCCACAATGGGGGGTATAGACGGGAACACTGAAGCTTTCTTT	CSATMGGIDGNTEAFF	TRBJ1-1	NA	TRBV20-1	NA
TGCGCCAGCAGCCAAGTGGCGGGGTCCAACTACGAGCAGTACTTC	CASSQVAGSNYEQYF	TRBJ2-7	once	TRBV4-3	NA
TGTGCCAGCAGCTTAGTCCCGGCGGGTAGTGGCTACACCTTC	CASSLVPAGSGYTF	TRBJ1-2	many	TRBV11-2	NA
TGTGCCAGCAGTTTACAGGGCTACGGGGAGCTGTTTTTT	CASSLQGYGELFF	TRBJ2-2	NA	TRBV12-3/TRBV12-4	NA
TGTGCCAGTAGTATGGGGGGGAACCAAGAGACCCAGTACTTC	CASSMGGNQETQYF	TRBJ2-5	NA	TRBV19	TRBD2
TGTGCCAGCAGCCCCGACGGGGGCGATAACACTGAAGCTTTCTTT	CASSPDGGDNTEAFF	TRBJ1-1	NA	TRBV7-3	NA
TGCAGTGTTTTGGGGGGAACTAGCGGATACAATGAGCAGTTCTTC	CSVLGGTSGYNEQFF	TRBJ2-1	NA	TRBV20-1	TRBD2
TGCGCCAGCAGCTTGGATGTCGTCGGGTATGGCTACACCTTC	CASSLDVVGYGYTF	TRBJ1-2	NA	TRBV5-1	NA
TGTGCCTGGAGTGGAGAGGGACTAATCTACGAGCAGTACTTC	CAWSGEGLIYEQYF	TRBJ2-7	few	TRBV30	TRBD2
TGTGCCAGCAGTGCTAGAGCGAACGCCGGGGAGCTGTTTTTT	CASSARANAGELFF	TRBJ2-2	NA	TRBV2	NA
TGTGCCAGCAGTCCCCACATCCAGGTGCCCAAAAACATTCAGTACTTC	CASSPHIQVPKNIQYF	TRBJ2-4	NA	TRBV6-2/TRBV6-3	NA